This T cell receptor (beta chain) was sequenced for a study of human T cells and chemical hapten exposure. The CDR3 is 15 residues long. V was pared by 6 bases and J by 0 bases, with 7 bases of the junction left unmatched. From germline, CDR1 is WSHSY and CDR2 SAAADI. One entry per CDR3 protein, called by TCRdb with MiXCR from the RACE reads. The sample has approximately 340,000 distinct CDR3 sequences, about 7% seen once. The time point: patch test 1, 2 weeks after DPC sensitization. Stated treatment: therapeutic diphenylcyclopropenone sensitization with weekly scalp DPC. Ahead of each patch test application, blood was drawn.

Sample: whole blood, taken in connection with sensitization to the hapten diphenylcyclopropenone (DPC). The sequence came from a woman under 30 with alopecia areata. Some clones in this sample may be carry-over from other donors' samples. This chain links TRBV10-2 with TRBJ2-7; 8 bases align to TRBD1. This chain's CDR3 is CASRIQGGSSYEQYF. CDR3 sequence (DNA): TGCGCCAGCAGGATACAGGGGGGAAGCTCCTACGAGCAGTACTTC.